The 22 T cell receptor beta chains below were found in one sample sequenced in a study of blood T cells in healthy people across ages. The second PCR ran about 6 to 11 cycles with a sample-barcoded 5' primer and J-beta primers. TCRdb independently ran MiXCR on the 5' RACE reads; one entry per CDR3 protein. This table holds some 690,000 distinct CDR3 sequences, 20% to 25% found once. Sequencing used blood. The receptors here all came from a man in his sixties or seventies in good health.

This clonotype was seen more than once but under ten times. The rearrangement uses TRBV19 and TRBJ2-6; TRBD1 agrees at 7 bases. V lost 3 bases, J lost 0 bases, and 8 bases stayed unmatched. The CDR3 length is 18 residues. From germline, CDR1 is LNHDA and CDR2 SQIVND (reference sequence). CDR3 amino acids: CASSIRDSHLSGANVLTF. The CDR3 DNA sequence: TGTGCCAGTAGTATCCGGGACAGCCATCTCTCTGGGGCCAACGTCCTGACTTTC. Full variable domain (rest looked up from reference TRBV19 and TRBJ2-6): DGGITQSPKYLFRKEGQNVTLSCEQNLNHDAMYWYRQDPGQGLRLIYYSQIVNDFQKGDIAEGYSVSREKKESFPLTVTSAQKNPTAFYLCASSIRDSHLSGANVLTFGAGSRLTVL.

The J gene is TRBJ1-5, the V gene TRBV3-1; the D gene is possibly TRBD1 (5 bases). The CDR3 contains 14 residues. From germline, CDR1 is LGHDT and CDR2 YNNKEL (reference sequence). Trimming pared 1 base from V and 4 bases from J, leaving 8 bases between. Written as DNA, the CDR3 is TGTGCCAGCAGCCAAGTGGGGGTAAATCAGCCCCAGCATTTT. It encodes CASSQVGVNQPQHF.

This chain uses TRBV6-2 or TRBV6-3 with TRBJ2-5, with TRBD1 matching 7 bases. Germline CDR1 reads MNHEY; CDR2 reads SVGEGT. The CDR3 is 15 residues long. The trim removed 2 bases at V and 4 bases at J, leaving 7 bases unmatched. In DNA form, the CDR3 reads TGTGCCAGCAGTTACGAGGGACAGTTTCTAGAGACCCAGTACTTC. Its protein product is CASSYEGQFLETQYF.

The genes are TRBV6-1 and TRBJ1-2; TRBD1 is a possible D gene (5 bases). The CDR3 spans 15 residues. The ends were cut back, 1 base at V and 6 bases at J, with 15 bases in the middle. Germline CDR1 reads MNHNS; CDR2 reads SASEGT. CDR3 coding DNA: TGTGCCAGCAGTGAAGAGGACATGTCGAGAGATGGCTACACCTTC. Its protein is CASSEEDMSRDGYTF.

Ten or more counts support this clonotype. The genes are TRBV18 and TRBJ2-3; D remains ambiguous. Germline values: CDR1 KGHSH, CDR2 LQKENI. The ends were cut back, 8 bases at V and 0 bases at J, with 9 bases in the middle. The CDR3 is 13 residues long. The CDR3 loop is CASSPPSTDTQYF. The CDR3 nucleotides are TGTGCCAGCAGCCCCCCAAGCACAGATACGCAGTATTTT.

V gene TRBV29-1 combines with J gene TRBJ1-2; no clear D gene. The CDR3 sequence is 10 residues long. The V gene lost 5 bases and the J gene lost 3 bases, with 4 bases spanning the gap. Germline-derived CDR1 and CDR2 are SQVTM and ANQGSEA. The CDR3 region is CSVLDYGYTF. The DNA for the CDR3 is TGCAGCGTTCTCGACTATGGCTACACCTTC.

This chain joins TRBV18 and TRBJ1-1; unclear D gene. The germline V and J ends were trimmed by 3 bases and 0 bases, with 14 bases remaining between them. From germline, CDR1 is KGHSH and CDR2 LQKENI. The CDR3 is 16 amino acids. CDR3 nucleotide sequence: TGTGCCAGCTCACCTCAGGCAGGTCAAATGAACACTGAAGCTTTCTTT. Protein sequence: CASSPQAGQMNTEAFF.

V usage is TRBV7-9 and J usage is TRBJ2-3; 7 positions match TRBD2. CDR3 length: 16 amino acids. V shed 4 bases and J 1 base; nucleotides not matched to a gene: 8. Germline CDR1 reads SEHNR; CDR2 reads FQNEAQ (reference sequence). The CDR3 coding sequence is TGTGCCAGCAGCTCCGATAGGGGAGGGGGCACAGATACGCAGTATTTT. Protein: CASSSDRGGGTDTQYF.

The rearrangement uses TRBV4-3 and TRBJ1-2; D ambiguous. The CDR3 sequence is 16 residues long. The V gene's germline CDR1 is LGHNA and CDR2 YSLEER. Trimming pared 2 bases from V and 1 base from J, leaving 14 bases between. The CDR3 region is CASSQSVSLNNYGYTF. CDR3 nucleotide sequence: TGCGCCAGCAGCCAATCGGTCAGTCTAAATAACTATGGCTACACCTTC.

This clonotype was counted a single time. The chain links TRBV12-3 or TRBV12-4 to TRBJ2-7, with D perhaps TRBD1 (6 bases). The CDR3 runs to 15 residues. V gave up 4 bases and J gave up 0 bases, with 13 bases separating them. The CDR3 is CASSSTGPSSYEQYF. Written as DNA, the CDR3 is TGTGCCAGCAGTTCGACAGGCCCTAGCTCCTACGAGCAGTACTTC.

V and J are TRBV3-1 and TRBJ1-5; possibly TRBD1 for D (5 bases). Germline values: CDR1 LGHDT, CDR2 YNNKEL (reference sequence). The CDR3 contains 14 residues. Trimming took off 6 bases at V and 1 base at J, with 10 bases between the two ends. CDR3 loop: CASRNQGSNQPQHF. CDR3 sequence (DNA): TGTGCCAGCAGAAACCAGGGAAGCAATCAGCCCCAGCATTTT.

The CDR3: CASSRGALYEQYV. CDR3 bases: TGTGCCAGCAGCCGAGGGGCCCTTTACGAGCAGTACGTC. The chain recombines TRBV7-2 with TRBJ2-7; D tentatively reads TRBD1 or TRBD2 (5 bases each). The CDR3 runs to 13 residues. Germline V CDR1 and CDR2: SGHTA, FQGNSA. Deletions cut 5 bases from V and 4 bases from J, with 12 bases between.

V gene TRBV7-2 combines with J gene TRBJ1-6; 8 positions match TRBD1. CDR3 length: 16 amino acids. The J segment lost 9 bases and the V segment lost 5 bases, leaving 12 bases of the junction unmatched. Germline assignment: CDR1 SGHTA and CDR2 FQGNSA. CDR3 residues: CASSAQGAGVGSPLHF. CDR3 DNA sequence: TGTGCCAGCAGCGCCCAGGGGGCAGGGGTCGGTTCACCCCTCCACTTT. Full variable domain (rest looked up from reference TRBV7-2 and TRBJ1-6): GAGVSQSPSNKVTEKGKDVELRCDPISGHTALYWYRQSLGQGLEFLIYFQGNSAPDKSGLPSDRFSAERTGGSVSTLTIQRTQQEDSAVYLCASSAQGAGVGSPLHFGNGTRLTVT.

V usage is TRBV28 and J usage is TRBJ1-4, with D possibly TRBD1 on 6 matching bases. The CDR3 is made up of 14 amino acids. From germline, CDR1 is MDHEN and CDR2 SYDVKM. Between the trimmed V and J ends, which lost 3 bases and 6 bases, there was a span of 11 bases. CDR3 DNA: TGTGCCAGCAGTTTTCTCCAGGGGCATGAAAAACTGTTTTTT. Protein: CASSFLQGHEKLFF.

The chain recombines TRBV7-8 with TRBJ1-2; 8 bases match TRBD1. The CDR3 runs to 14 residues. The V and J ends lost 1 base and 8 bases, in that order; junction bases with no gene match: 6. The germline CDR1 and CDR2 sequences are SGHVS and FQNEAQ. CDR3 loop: CASSLVRQGAGYTF. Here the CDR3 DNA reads TGTGCCAGCAGCTTAGTACGGCAGGGGGCCGGCTACACCTTC.

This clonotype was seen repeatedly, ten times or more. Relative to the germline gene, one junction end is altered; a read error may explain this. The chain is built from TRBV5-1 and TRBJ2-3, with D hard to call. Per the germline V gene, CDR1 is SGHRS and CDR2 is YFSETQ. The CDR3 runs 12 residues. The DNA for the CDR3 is TGTGCCAGCAGCTCCAACACAGATACGCAGTATTTT. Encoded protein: CASSSNTDTQYF.

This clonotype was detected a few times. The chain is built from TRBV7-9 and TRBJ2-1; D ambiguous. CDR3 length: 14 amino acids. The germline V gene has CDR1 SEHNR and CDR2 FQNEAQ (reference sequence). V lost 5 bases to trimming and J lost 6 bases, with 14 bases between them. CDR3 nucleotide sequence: TGTGCCAGCAGCCCCTGGCTCAAGTTCAATGAGCAGTTCTTC. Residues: CASSPWLKFNEQFF.

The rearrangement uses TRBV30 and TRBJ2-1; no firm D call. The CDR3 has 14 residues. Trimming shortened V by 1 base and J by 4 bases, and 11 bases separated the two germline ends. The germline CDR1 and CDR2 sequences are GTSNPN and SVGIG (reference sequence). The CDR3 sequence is CAWSEDLGYNEQFF. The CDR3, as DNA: TGTGCCTGGAGTGAAGATCTGGGGTACAATGAGCAGTTCTTC.

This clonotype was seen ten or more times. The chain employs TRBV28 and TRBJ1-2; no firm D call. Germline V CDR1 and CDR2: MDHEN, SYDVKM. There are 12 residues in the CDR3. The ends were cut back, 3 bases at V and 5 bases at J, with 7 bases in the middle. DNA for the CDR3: TGTGCCAGCAGTTTCGGACTGTATGGCTACACCTTC. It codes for CASSFGLYGYTF.

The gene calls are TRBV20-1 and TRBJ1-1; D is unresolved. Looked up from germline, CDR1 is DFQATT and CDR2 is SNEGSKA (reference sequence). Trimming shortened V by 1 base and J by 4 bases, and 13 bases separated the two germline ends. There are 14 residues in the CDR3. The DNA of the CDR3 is TGCAGTGCTAGAGTCCCCCAGATGATCACTGAAGCTTTCTTT. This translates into CSARVPQMITEAFF.

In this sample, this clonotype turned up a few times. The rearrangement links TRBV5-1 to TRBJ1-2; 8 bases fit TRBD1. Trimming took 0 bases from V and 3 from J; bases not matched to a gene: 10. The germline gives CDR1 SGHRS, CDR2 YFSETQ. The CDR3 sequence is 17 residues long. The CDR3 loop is CASSLGVGTGEHYGYTF. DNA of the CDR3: TGCGCCAGCAGCTTGGGTGTTGGGACAGGAGAACACTATGGCTACACCTTC.

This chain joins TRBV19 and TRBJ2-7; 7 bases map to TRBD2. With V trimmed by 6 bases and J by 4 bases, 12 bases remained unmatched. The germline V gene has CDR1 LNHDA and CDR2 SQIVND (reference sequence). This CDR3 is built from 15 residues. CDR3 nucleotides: TGTGCCAGTAGCCCTATCGGCGGGGGTTGGTACGAGCAGTACTTC. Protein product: CASSPIGGGWYEQYF.